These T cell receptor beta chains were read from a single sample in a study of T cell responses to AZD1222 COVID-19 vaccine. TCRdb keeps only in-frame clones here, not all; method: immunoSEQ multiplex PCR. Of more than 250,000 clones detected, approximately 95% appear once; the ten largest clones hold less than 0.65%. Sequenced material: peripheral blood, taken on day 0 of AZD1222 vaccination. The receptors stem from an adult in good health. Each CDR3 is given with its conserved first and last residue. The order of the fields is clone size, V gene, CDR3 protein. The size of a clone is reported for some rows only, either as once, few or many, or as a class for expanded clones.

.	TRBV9	CASSVSPGNSPLHF
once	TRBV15	CATSRDTGGNQPQHF
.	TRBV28	CASRETRDVLAGEQYF
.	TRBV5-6	CASTDPKAFF
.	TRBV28	CASSKTAVAGYGYTF
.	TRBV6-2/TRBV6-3	CASSRRDNPYQETQYF
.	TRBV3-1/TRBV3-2	CASSQDQPRGEFF
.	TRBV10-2	CASSDGGGGTYEQYF
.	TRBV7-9	CASSFSQGSGEQYF
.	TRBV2	CASRRGAQFLEQYF
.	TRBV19	CASSPHRTGGDEKLFF
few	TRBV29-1	CSVETAGIGYTF
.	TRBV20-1	CSSSRTMGGTQYF
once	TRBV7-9	CASSLALTSGTFGGDTQYF
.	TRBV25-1	CASSDGTGTIYF
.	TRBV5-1	CASSLGGLRNYGYTF
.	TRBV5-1	CASSLGYQETQYF
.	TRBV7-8	CASSPQGVATAQYF
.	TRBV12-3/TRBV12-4	CASIPWGGGYTF
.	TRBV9	CASSAVTAGEQFF
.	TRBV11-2	CASSLARETDTQYF
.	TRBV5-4	CASSPNKGAEKLFF
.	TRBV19	CASSQTSGWGKTQYF
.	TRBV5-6	CASSLGLLGYTF
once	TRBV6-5	CASSYGLRAFF
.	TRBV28	CASKRQVFNQPQHF
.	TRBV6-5	CASTIQRSGNTIYF
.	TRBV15	CATSRRGGRVVTQYF